This T cell receptor (beta chain) was profiled in a study of PD-1 blockade in mismatch repair-deficient tumors. From germline, CDR1 is WNHNN and CDR2 SYGVQD (reference sequence). The CDR3 is 15 amino acids. The ends lost 2 bases at V and 3 bases at J; junction bases unmatched: 3. The protocol was immunoSEQ multiplex PCR, while the TCRdb copy is restricted to in-frame clones and leaves out a portion. The sample includes around 51,000 clones, more than 65% seen only once; the top ten take roughly 8%. Study-wide results and caveats: After pembrolizumab, tumor-resident clones rose rapidly, then generally contracted before radiologic responses.

PCR or immunohistochemistry showed mismatch repair deficiency in every enrolled patient. A remark on this clone: No antigen is known for it.

The sequence was obtained from an adult with mismatch repair-deficient cancer. The material sequenced was peripheral blood, taken approximately 18 weeks after starting pembrolizumab. The chain has TRBV10-1 and TRBJ2-5, with 10 bases identical to TRBD2. The DNA of the CDR3 is TGCGCCAGCAGTGAGATGGGACTAGCGAAAGAGACCCAGTACTTC. As protein: CASSEMGLAKETQYF.